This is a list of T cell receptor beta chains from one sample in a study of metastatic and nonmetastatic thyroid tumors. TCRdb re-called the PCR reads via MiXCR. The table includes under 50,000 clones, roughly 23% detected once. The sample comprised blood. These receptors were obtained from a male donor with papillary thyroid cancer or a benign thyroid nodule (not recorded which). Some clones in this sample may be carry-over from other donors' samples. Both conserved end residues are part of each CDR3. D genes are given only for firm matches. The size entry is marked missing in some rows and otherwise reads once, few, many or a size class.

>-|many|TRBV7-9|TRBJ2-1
CASSLKGTEQFF
TGTGCCAGCAGCTTAAAGGGAACTGAGCAGTTCTTC
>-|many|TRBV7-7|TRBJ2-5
CASSFGPTETQYF
TGTGCTAGCAGCTTCGGCCCCACGGAGACCCAGTACTTC
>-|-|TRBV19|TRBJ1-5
CASSAGVGERYGNQPQHF
TGTGCCAGTAGTGCAGGTGTGGGGGAGAGGTATGGCAATCAGCCCCAGCATTTT
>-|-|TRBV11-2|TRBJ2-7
CASSVDVNYEQYF
TGTGCCAGCAGCGTCGACGTAAACTACGAGCAGTACTTC
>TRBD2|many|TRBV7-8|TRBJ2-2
CASSSLGAGDVGELFF
TGTGCCAGCAGCTCGCTGGGAGCGGGAGACGTCGGGGAGCTGTTTTTT
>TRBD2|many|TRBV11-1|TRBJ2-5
CASSRGTSGGGRGTQYF
TGTGCCAGCAGCCGTGGGACTAGCGGGGGGGGAAGGGGGACCCAGTACTTC
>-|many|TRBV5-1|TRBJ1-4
CASSEVEGEKLFF
TGCGCCAGCAGCGAGGTCGAGGGTGAAAAACTGTTTTTT
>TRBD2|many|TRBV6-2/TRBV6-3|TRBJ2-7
CASSPRTSGAPGEQYF
TGTGCCAGCAGTCCTCGGACGAGCGGGGCCCCTGGGGAGCAGTACTTC
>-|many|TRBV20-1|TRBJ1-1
CSAVPDSFYTEAFF
TGCAGTGCCGTCCCGGACAGCTTTTACACTGAAGCTTTCTTT
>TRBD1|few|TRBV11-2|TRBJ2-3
CASSPRGTGGTDTQYF
TGTGCCAGCAGCCCAAGAGGAACAGGGGGGACAGATACGCAGTATTTT
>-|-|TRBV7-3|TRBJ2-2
CACRQTGATGELFF
TGTGCCTGCAGACAAACAGGTGCCACCGGGGAGCTGTTTTTT
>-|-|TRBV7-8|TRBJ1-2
CASSLGTGNYGYTF
TGTGCCAGCAGCTTGGGGACCGGAAACTATGGCTACACCTTC
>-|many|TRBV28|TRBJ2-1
CASSRASVVTYNEQFF
TGTGCCAGCAGCCGCGCATCGGTAGTCACCTACAATGAGCAGTTCTTC
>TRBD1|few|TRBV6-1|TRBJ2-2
CASRTGTGELFF
TGTGCCAGCAGGACAGGGACCGGGGAGCTGTTTTTT
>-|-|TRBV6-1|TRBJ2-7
CARSRIVNWEQYF
TGTGCCCGCAGCCGAATCGTCAATTGGGAGCAGTACTTC
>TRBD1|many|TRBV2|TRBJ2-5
CASGDRGRETQYF
TGTGCCAGCGGGGACAGGGGCCGCGAGACCCAGTACTTC
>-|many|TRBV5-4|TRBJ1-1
CASRREYTEAFF
TGTGCCAGCCGCAGGGAGTACACTGAAGCTTTCTTT
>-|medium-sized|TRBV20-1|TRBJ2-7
CSAREAEGFYEQYF
TGCAGTGCTAGAGAGGCGGAGGGATTCTACGAGCAGTACTTC
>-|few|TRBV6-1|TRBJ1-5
CASRYRRQVEANQPQHF
TGTGCCAGCAGATATCGTCGACAGGTCGAAGCCAATCAGCCCCAGCATTTT
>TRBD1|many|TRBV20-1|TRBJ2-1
CSAQNRGRQFF
TGCAGTGCGCAAAACAGGGGACGGCAGTTCTTC
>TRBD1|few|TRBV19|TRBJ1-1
CASSFQDRGNTEAFF
TGTGCCAGTAGTTTTCAGGACAGGGGTAACACTGAAGCTTTCTTT
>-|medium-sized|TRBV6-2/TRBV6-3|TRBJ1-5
CASSYRDNQPQHF
TGTGCCAGCAGTTACAGGGACAATCAGCCCCAGCATTTT
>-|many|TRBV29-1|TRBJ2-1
CSAEQVASRRNEQFF
TGCAGCGCTGAACAAGTAGCATCTCGACGCAATGAGCAGTTCTTC
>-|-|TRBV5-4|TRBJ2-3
CASSYWTESDTQYF
TGTGCCAGCAGCTACTGGACAGAATCAGATACGCAGTATTTT
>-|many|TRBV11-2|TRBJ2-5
CASSQEQGFQETQYF
TGTGCCAGCAGCCAAGAACAGGGATTTCAAGAGACCCAGTACTTC
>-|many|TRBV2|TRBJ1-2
CASSPPRGNYGYTF
TGTGCCAGCAGTCCCCCCCGAGGAAACTATGGCTACACCTTC
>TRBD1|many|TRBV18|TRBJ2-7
CASSPVRDRVYEQYF
TGTGCCAGCTCACCTGTTAGGGACAGGGTCTACGAGCAGTACTTC
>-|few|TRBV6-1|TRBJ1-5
CASSVLIGSNQPQHF
TGTGCCAGCAGTGTGTTAATCGGTAGCAATCAGCCCCAGCATTTT
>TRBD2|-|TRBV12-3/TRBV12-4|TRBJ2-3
CASIGGLAGSTDTQYF
TGTGCCAGCATCGGGGGACTAGCGGGAAGCACAGATACGCAGTATTTT
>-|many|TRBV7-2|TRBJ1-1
CASSPTGAEAFF
TGTGCCAGCAGTCCCACAGGCGCTGAAGCTTTCTTT
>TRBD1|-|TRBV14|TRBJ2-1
CASSQNPGQGPKEQFF
TGTGCCAGCAGCCAGAATCCGGGACAGGGGCCGAAAGAGCAGTTCTTC
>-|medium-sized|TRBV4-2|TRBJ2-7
CASSQDRLWEQYF
TGTGCCAGCAGCCAAGACCGCCTGTGGGAGCAGTACTTC
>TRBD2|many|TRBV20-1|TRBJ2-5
CSARDQGLAIEQYF
TGCAGTGCTAGAGATCAGGGACTAGCGATCGAACAGTACTTC
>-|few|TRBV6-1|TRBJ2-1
CASTSTRNSYNEQFF
TGTGCCAGCACTAGCACTAGGAACTCCTACAATGAGCAGTTCTTC
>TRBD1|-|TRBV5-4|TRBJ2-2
CASSNGQGVIGELFF
TGTGCCAGCAGTAACGGACAGGGGGTAATCGGGGAGCTGTTTTTT
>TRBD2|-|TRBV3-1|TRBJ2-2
CASSQRAGGPGELFF
TGTGCCAGCAGCCAGAGAGCGGGAGGGCCCGGGGAGCTGTTTTTT
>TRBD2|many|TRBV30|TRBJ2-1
CAWSYLLLAGGNNEQFF
TGTGCCTGGAGTTACCTCCTTCTAGCGGGGGGGAACAATGAGCAGTTCTTC
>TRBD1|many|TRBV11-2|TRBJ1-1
CASRSGTGGTEAFF
TGTGCCAGCAGATCCGGGACAGGGGGCACTGAAGCTTTCTTT
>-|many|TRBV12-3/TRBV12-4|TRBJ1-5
CASTQGRGQPQHF
TGTGCCAGCACTCAAGGGAGAGGACAGCCCCAGCATTTT
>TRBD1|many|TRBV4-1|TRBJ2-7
CASSPGQGAGAYEQYF
TGCGCCAGCAGCCCGGGACAGGGGGCAGGGGCCTACGAGCAGTACTTC
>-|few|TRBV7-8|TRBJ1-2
CASSFVRVYTF
TGTGCCAGCAGCTTCGTACGAGTCTACACCTTC
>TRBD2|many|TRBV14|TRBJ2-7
CASSQRLAGEQYF
TGTGCCAGCAGCCAACGACTAGCGGGAGAGCAGTACTTC
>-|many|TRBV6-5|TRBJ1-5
CASSYRVGQPQHF
TGTGCCAGCAGTTACAGGGTCGGACAGCCCCAGCATTTT
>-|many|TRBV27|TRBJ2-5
CASSTGPGRWKTQYF
TGTGCCAGCAGCACCGGGCCGGGACGGTGGAAGACCCAGTACTTC
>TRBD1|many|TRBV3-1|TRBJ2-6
CASSQGTGHSGANVLTF
TGTGCCAGCAGCCAAGGGACAGGCCACTCTGGGGCCAACGTCCTGACTTTC
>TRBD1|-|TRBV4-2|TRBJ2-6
CASIPSLKRGHGANVLTF
TGTGCCAGCATCCCGAGCTTGAAGAGGGGGCATGGAGCCAACGTCCTGACTTTC
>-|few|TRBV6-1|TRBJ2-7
CASSLSRGRISYEQYF
TGTGCCAGCAGCCTAAGTAGGGGTAGAATCTCCTACGAGCAGTACTTC
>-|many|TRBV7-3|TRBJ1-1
CASSPGTPREAFF
TGTGCCAGCAGTCCTGGGACCCCTAGGGAAGCTTTCTTT
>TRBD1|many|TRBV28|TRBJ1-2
CASVPGQGGYGYTF
TGTGCCAGCGTACCGGGACAGGGAGGATATGGCTACACCTTC
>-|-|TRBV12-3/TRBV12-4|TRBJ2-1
CASSLGVNGQFF
TGTGCCAGCAGTTTGGGGGTCAATGGACAGTTCTTC
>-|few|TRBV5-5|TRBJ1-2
CASSTGGASGYTF
TGTGCCAGCAGTACGGGGGGGGCGAGCGGCTACACCTTC
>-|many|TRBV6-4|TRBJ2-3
CATIVRGGFPGTDTQYF
TGTGCCACCATCGTAAGGGGCGGGTTTCCTGGCACAGATACGCAGTATTTT
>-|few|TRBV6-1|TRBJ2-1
CASCQRAGRNEQFF
TGTGCCAGCTGTCAGCGGGCGGGCCGAAATGAGCAGTTCTTC
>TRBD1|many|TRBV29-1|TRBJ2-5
CSGITGTGKETQYF
TGCAGCGGGATAACCGGGACAGGGAAAGAGACCCAGTACTTC
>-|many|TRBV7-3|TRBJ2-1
CASSPFLHNEQFF
TGTGCCAGCAGCCCTTTCCTTCACAATGAGCAGTTCTTC
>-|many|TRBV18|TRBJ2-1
CASSRGLGHNEQFF
TGTGCCAGCTCGAGGGGGTTGGGGCACAATGAGCAGTTCTTC
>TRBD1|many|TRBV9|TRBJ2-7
CASSPRDREGYEQYF
TGTGCCAGCAGCCCCCGGGACAGGGAAGGGTACGAGCAGTACTTC
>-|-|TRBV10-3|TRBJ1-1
CAISEPGTEAFF
TGTGCCATCAGTGAGCCGGGAACTGAAGCTTTCTTT
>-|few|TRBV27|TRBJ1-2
CASSFGGPAGYGYTF
TGTGCCAGCAGTTTTGGGGGACCGGCGGGCTATGGCTACACCTTC